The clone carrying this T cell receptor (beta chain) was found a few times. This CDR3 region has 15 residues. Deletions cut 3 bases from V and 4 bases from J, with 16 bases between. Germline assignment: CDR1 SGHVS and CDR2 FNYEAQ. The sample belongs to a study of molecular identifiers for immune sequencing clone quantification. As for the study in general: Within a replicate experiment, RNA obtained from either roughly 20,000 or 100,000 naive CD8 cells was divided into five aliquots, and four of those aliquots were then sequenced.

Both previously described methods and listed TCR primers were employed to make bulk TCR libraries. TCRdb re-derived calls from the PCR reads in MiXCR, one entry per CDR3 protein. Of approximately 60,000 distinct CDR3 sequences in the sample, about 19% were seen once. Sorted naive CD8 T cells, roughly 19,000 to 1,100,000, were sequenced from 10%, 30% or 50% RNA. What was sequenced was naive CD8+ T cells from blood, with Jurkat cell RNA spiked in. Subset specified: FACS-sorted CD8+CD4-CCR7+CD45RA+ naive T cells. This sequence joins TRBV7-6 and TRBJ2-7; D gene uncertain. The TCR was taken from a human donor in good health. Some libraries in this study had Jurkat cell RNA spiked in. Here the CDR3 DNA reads TGTGCCAGCAGCTTTCCCCGCGTGATTGTTTACGAGCAGTACTTC. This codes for CASSFPRVIVYEQYF. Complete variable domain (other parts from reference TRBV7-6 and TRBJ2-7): GAGVSQSPRYKVTKRGQDVALRCDPISGHVSLYWYRQALGQGPEFLTYFNYEAQQDKSGLPNDRFSAERPEGSISTLTIQRTEQRDSAMYRCASSFPRVIVYEQYFGPGTRLTVT.